The rows below give T cell receptor beta chains drawn from one sample of a study of graft-versus-host responses after intestinal transplantation. Generated by immunoSEQ multiplex PCR, the TCRdb table keeps only in-frame clones and is missing some. The table records roughly 92,000 clones, under 90% of them present only once. For these receptors, no antigen is known. Sample: unstimulated CD4+ T cells sorted from spleen or lymph node cells, taken before intestinal transplant. These receptors were obtained from a human donor who received an intestinal transplant. The CDR3 runs from the conserved cysteine through the conserved F or W.

V gene	J gene	CDR3 protein
TRBV9	TRBJ2-2	CASSNLRDDTGELFF
TRBV10-1	TRBJ2-2	CASSEAGLATGELFF
TRBV4-1	TRBJ1-4	CASSRNLRDRGQFNEKLFF
TRBV10-3	TRBJ1-5	CAISGARSHGTGGDQPQHF
TRBV7-7	TRBJ2-5	CASSLYRKETQYF
TRBV4-2	TRBJ1-3	CASSQGPSGNTIYF
TRBV4-1	TRBJ1-5	CASSQDRWHPGVRPQHF
TRBV5-1	TRBJ2-5	CASSWAGQETQYF
TRBV5-4	TRBJ1-4	CASSAGTGRGTNEKLFF
TRBV27	TRBJ2-2	CASSYFPPNTGELFF
TRBV7-7	TRBJ2-7	CASSLAPGQGYEQYF
TRBV7-7	TRBJ2-5	CASSLVQGGQETQYF
TRBV9	TRBJ1-3	CASSVDPGASGNTIYF
TRBV7-3	TRBJ2-3	CASSPRLAVTSTDTQYF
TRBV5-4	TRBJ1-2	CASSHAPAGGSDGYTF
TRBV29-1	TRBJ1-1	CSVGGANTEAFF
TRBV7-2	TRBJ2-5	CASSLVAGGGTQYF